One T cell receptor beta chain is described in this entry. These data originate in a study of CD8 T cells in Susac syndrome. It was with random hexamers that 0.5 to 1 ug RNA was reverse transcribed. One entry per CDR3 protein results from TCRdb running MiXCR on the immunoSEQ multiplex PCR reads. Among roughly 150,000 distinct CDR3 sequences listed, 85% to 95% were seen once. V was trimmed by 4 bases and J by 0 bases, leaving 10 bases between them. CDR1 is SGHTA and CDR2 is FQGNSA in the germline V gene. The CDR3 is 16 residues long. This receptor was obtained from a human donor with Susac syndrome. Sequencing was done on a sample of CD4+ T cells from PBMCs. V is TRBV7-2 and J is TRBJ1-6; a possible D gene is TRBD1 (5 bases). CDR3 in amino acids: CASSSSGSSYNSPLHF. The CDR3 nucleotides read TGTGCCAGCAGCTCTTCAGGGAGCTCCTATAATTCACCCCTCCACTTT. The full variable domain, in which reference TRBV7-2 and TRBJ1-6 provide the parts outside the CDR3, is GAGVSQSPSNKVTEKGKDVELRCDPISGHTALYWYRQSLGQGLEFLIYFQGNSAPDKSGLPSDRFSAERTGGSVSTLTIQRTQQEDSAVYLCASSSSGSSYNSPLHFGNGTRLTVT.